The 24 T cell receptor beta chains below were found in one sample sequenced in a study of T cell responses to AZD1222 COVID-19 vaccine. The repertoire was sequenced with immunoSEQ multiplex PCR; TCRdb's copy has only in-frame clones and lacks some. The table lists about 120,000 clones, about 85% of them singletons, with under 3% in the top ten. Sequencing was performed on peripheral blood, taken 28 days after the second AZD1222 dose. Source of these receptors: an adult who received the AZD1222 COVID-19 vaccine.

In nucleotides, the CDR3 is TGTGCCAGCAGCTGGCCCCCAGGGTCCGACACTGAAGCTTTCTTT. It translates to CASSWPPGSDTEAFF. This chain links TRBV7-2 with TRBJ1-1, with TRBD1 as a possible D gene (5 bases). Trimming removed 4 bases at V and 3 bases at J, with 15 bases between. The CDR3 has 15 residues. From germline, CDR1 is SGHTA and CDR2 FQGNSA.

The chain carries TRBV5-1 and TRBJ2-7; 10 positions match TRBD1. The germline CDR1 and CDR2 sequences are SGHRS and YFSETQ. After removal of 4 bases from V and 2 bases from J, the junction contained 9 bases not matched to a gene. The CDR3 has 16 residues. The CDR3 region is CASSPQGQGLTYEQYF. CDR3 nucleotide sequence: TGCGCCAGCAGCCCTCAGGGACAGGGGCTGACCTACGAGCAGTACTTC.

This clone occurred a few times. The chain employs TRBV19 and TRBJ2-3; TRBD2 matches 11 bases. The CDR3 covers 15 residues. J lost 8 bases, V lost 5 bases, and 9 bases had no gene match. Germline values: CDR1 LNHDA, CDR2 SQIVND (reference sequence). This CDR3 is CASSPYSTSGGTQYF. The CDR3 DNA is TGTGCCAGTAGTCCTTATAGTACTAGCGGGGGTACGCAGTATTTT.

This chain's CDR3 is CASRPDPPRGTEAFF. CDR3 bases: TGTGCCAGCAGACCCGACCCCCCAAGGGGCACTGAAGCTTTCTTT. The J gene is TRBJ1-1, the V gene TRBV2, with D perhaps matching TRBD1 (5 bases). The CDR3 runs to 15 residues. The V end was cut by 6 bases, the J end by 4 bases, with 18 bases between. Germline CDR1 is SNHLY and CDR2 is FYNNEI.

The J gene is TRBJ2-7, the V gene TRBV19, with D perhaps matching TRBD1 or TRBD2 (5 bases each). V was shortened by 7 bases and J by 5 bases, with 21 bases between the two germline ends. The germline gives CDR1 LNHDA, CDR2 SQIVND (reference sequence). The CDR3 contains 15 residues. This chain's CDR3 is CASTARSGAHHEQYF. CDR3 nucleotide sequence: TGTGCCAGTACCGCCCGTTCCGGGGCGCACCACGAGCAGTACTTC.

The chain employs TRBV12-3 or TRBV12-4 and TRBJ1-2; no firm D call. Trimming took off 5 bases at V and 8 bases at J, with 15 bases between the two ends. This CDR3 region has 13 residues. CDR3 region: CASSTGYFLGYTF. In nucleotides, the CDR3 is TGTGCCAGCAGTACTGGATACTTCTTGGGCTACACCTTC.

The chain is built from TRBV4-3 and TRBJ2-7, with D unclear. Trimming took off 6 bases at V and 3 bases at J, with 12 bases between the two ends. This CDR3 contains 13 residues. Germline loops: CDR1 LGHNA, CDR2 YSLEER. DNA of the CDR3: TGCGCCAGCAGTCGGCAGGCACGCTACGAGCAGTACTTC. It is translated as CASSRQARYEQYF.

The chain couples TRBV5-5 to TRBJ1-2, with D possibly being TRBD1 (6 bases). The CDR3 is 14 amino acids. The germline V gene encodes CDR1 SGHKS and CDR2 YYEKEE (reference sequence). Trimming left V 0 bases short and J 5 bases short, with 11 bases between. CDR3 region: CASSLDTQGYGYTF. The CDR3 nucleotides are TGTGCCAGCAGCTTGGACACTCAGGGGTATGGCTACACCTTC.

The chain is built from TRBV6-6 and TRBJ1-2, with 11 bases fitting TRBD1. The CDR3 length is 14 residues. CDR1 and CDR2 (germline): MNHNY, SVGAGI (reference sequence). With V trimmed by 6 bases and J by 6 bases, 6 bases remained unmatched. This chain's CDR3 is CASSETGQGDGYTF. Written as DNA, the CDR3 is TGTGCCAGCAGCGAGACGGGACAGGGGGATGGCTACACCTTC.

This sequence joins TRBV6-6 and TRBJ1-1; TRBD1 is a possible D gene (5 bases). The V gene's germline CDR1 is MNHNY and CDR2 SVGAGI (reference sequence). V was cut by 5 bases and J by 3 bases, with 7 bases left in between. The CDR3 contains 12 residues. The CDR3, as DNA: TGTGCCAGCAGTGCAGGGTACACTGAAGCTTTCTTT. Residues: CASSAGYTEAFF.

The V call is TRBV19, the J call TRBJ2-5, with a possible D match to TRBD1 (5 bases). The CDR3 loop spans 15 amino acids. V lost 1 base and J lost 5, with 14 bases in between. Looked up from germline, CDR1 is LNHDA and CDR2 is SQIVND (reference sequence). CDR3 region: CASSIGQSHRETQYF. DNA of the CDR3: TGTGCCAGTAGTATAGGACAGTCCCACCGGGAGACCCAGTACTTC.

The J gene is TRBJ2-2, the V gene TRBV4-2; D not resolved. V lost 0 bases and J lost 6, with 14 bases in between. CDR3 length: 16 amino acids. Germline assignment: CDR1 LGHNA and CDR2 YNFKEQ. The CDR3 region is CASSQDSPHTAGELFF. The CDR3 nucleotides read TGTGCCAGCAGCCAAGATTCCCCCCATACGGCCGGGGAGCTGTTTTTT.

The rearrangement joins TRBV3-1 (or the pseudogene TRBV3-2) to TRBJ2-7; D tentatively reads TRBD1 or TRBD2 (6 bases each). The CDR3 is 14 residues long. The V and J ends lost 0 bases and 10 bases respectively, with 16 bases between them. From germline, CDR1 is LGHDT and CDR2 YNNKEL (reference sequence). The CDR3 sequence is CASSQEGALAGQYF. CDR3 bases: TGTGCCAGCAGCCAAGAGGGGGCGTTGGCGGGACAGTACTTC.

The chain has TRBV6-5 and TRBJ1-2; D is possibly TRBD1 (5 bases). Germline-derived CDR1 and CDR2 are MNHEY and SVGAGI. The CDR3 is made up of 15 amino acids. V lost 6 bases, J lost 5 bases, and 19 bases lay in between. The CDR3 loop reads CASRDIGASFYGYTF. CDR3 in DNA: TGTGCCAGCAGGGATATCGGGGCAAGCTTTTATGGCTACACCTTC.

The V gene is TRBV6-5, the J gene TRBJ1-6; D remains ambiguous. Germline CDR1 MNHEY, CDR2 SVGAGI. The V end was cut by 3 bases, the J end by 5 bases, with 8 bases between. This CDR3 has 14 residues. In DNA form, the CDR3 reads TGTGCCAGCAGTTATCGTCCGGATAATTCACCCCTCCACTTT. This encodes CASSYRPDNSPLHF.

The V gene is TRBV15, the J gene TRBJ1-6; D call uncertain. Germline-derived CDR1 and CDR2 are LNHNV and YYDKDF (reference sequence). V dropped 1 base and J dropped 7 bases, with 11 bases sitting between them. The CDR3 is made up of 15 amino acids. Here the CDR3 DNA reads TGTGCCACCAGCAGAGCCCTACTAGGGAATTCACCCCTCCACTTT. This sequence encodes CATSRALLGNSPLHF. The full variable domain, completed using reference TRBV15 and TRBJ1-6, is DAMVIQNPRYQVTQFGKPVTLSCSQTLNHNVMYWYQQKSSQAPKLLFHYYDKDFNNEADTPDNFQSRRPNTSFCFLDIRSPGLGDTAMYLCATSRALLGNSPLHFGNGTRLTVT.

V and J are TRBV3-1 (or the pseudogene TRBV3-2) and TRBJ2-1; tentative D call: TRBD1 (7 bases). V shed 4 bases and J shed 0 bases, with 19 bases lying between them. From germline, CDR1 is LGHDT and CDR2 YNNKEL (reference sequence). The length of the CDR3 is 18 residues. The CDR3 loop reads CASSLNQGGGSSYNEQFF. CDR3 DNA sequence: TGTGCCAGCAGCCTGAATCAGGGGGGCGGAAGCTCCTACAATGAGCAGTTCTTC.

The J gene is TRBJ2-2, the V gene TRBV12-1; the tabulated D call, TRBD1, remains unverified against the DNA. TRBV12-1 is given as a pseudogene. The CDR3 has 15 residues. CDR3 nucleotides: TGTGCCACAACTGGTGGGCGCCGGCACACCGGGGAGCTGTTTTTT. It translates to CATTGGRRHTGELFF.

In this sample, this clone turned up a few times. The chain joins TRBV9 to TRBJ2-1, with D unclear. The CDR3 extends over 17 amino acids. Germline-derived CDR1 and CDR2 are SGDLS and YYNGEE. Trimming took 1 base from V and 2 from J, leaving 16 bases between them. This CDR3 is CASSVPPDKSPYNEQFF. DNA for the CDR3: TGTGCCAGCAGCGTACCCCCTGACAAGTCCCCCTACAATGAGCAGTTCTTC.

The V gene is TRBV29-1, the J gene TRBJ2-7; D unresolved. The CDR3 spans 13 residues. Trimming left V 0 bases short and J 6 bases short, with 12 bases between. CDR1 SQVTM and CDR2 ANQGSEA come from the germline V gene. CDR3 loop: CSVEDFSASEQYF. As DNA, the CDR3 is TGCAGCGTTGAAGACTTCTCGGCAAGCGAGCAGTACTTC.

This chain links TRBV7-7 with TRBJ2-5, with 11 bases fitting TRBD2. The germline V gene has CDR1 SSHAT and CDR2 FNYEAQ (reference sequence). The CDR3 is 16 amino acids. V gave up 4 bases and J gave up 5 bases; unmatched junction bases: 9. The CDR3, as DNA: TGTGCCAGCAGCTCTGAAAGACTAGCGGGGAAGGAGACCCAGTACTTC. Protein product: CASSSERLAGKETQYF.

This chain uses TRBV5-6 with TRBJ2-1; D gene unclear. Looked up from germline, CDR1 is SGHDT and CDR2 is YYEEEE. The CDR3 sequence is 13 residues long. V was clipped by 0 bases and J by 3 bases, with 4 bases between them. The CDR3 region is CASSLGGYNEQFF. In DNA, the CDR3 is TGTGCCAGCAGCTTGGGGGGCTACAATGAGCAGTTCTTC.

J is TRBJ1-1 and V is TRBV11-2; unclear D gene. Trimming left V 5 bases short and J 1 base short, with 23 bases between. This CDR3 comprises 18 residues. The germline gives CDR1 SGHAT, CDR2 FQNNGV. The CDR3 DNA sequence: TGTGCCAGCAGCCACTCGGCCTCGGGCAGGACGTCGAACACTGAAGCTTTCTTT. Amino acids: CASSHSASGRTSNTEAFF.

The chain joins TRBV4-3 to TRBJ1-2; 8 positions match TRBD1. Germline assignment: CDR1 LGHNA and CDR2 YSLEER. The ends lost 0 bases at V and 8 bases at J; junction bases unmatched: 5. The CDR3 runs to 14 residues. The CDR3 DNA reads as TGCGCCAGCAGCCAAGAAAGACAGGGGTCAGGCTACACCTTC. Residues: CASSQERQGSGYTF.